This TCR beta chain is from a study of CD8 T cells in ankylosing spondylitis. Findings and caveats of the study: One TCR beta motif, made up of about 8 highly homologous variants, appeared characteristic of ankylosing spondylitis blood.

Each CDR3 protein is one row after TCRdb ran MiXCR on the 5' RACE reads. The sample carries 670,000 or so distinct CDR3 sequences, around 20% recorded once. This clonotype was seen more than once but under ten times. Its antigen is currently unknown. Sequencing input: blood, either unsorted or a sorted T cell fraction (not recorded which). This clonotype was obtained from a male donor with ankylosing spondylitis.

The CDR3 nucleotides read TGTGCCACCAGTCACGGTTCCCAGCCCCAGCATTTT. Residues: CATSHGSQPQHF. The chain links TRBV24-1 to TRBJ1-5; D not resolved. Germline assignment: CDR1 KGHDR and CDR2 SFDVKD. The V and J ends lost 6 bases and 7 bases respectively, with 9 bases between them. CDR3 length equals 12 residues.